These 18 T cell receptor beta chains came from one sample sequenced in a study of liver allograft versus peripheral blood T cells. Study information: Liver transplant recipients had T cell receptor repertoires compared between transplanted liver and peripheral blood.

TCRdb fed the reads into MiXCR, producing one record per CDR3 protein. The sample has approximately 9,300 distinct CDR3 sequences; approximately 18% are singletons. Source of these receptors: a human patient who had a liver transplant. Part of the T cells may come from the graft donor.

Many counts were recorded for this clonotype. V and J are TRBV19 and TRBJ1-5; D remains ambiguous. The V gene's germline CDR1 is LNHDA and CDR2 SQIVND (reference sequence). This CDR3 has 13 residues. Trimming removed 4 bases from V and 3 bases from J, with 7 bases in between. CDR3 sequence: CASSRGNNQPQHF. The CDR3 nucleotides read TGTGCCAGTAGTAGGGGTAACAATCAGCCCCAGCATTTT. Full variable domain (rest looked up from reference TRBV19 and TRBJ1-5): DGGITQSPKYLFRKEGQNVTLSCEQNLNHDAMYWYRQDPGQGLRLIYYSQIVNDFQKGDIAEGYSVSREKKESFPLTVTSAQKNPTAFYLCASSRGNNQPQHFGDGTRLSIL.

A few counts support this clonotype. The genes are TRBV6-5 and TRBJ2-3; TRBD2 aligns across 8 bases. Unmatched junction bases numbered 12, after V lost 1 base and J lost 0 bases. CDR1 and CDR2 (germline): MNHEY, SVGAGI. This CDR3 contains 19 residues. CDR3 coding DNA: TGTGCCAGCAGTTACTTTACCCCACGAGTAGCGGGGAGCACAGATACGCAGTATTTT. As protein: CASSYFTPRVAGSTDTQYF.

Regarding this clonotype: The junction departs from the called germline gene at one end, perhaps through a read error. The V gene is TRBV7-9, the J gene TRBJ2-1; D is ambiguous. Per the germline V gene, CDR1 is SEHNR and CDR2 is FQNEAQ (reference sequence). The CDR3 is 13 amino acids. The CDR3: CASSLRAVNEKFF. CDR3 nucleotide sequence: TGTGCCAGCAGCCTCCGGGCCGTTAATGAGAAGTTCTTC.

By frequency in the sample, this clonotype is medium-sized. V is TRBV29-1 and J is TRBJ1-1; TRBD1 is a possible D gene (5 bases). The germline V gene has CDR1 SQVTM and CDR2 ANQGSEA. The CDR3 has 9 amino acids. V was trimmed by 5 bases and J by 14 bases, leaving 12 bases between them. CDR3 in amino acids: CSVKEGNFF. CDR3 coding DNA: TGCAGCGTTAAGGAGGGGAACTTCTTT.

In this sample, this clonotype turned up many times. This chain uses TRBV30 with TRBJ2-2; TRBD2 matches at 12 bases. V shed 4 bases, J shed 4 bases, and the junction held 4 bases outside the gene matches. CDR3 size: 15 residues. Germline CDR1 and CDR2: GTSNPN and SVGIG (reference sequence). CDR3 sequence reads: CAWTRLAGATGELFF. CDR3 nucleotide sequence: TGTGCCTGGACCAGACTAGCGGGGGCCACCGGGGAGCTGTTTTTT.

This rearrangement joins TRBV10-3 to TRBJ2-7; D perhaps matches TRBD1 (6 bases). CDR3 length equals 12 residues. Germline CDR1 and CDR2: ENHRY and SYGVKD. V lost 7 bases to trimming and J lost 2 bases, with 9 bases between them. The CDR3 coding sequence is TGTGCCATCAAAGGGGACACCTACGAGCAGTACTTC. It specifies CAIKGDTYEQYF.

This clonotype was seen a few times. The chain joins TRBV19 to TRBJ2-3; a weak D match, TRBD2 (7 bases). The CDR3 extends over 15 amino acids. Germline V gene sequence: CDR1 LNHDA, CDR2 SQIVND (reference sequence). Trimming removed 3 bases at V and 6 bases at J, with 16 bases between. CDR3 DNA sequence: TGTGCCAGTAGTATTTCGAGGGGGGGTGGTGATACGCAGTATTTT. It translates to CASSISRGGGDTQYF.

This rearrangement joins TRBV12-3 or TRBV12-4 to TRBJ1-2, with D unresolved. Trimming removed 2 bases at V and 8 bases at J, with 9 bases between. The CDR3 sequence is 12 residues long. The CDR3 loop is CASSLSLYGYTF. Written as DNA, the CDR3 is TGTGCCAGCAGTTTATCCCTCTACGGCTACACCTTC.

This clonotype was counted ten times or more. The V call is TRBV30, the J call TRBJ1-3, with unresolved D. Germline V lookup: CDR1 GTSNPN, CDR2 SVGIG (reference sequence). V dropped 2 bases and J dropped 0 bases, with 8 bases sitting between them. This CDR3 spans 14 amino acids. The CDR3 DNA is TGTGCCTGGAGTCGTGGGGACTCTGGAAACACCATATATTTT. Translating it yields CAWSRGDSGNTIYF.

This clonotype has only a few counts. J is TRBJ2-7 and V is TRBV18; D not resolved. V was pared by 0 bases and J by 0 bases, with 9 bases between. This CDR3 spans 15 amino acids. Per the germline V gene, CDR1 is KGHSH and CDR2 is LQKENI. The CDR3: CASSPPGFFSYEQYF. DNA for the CDR3: TGTGCCAGCTCACCACCGGGGTTCTTCTCCTACGAGCAGTACTTC.

Within the sample, this clonotype is medium-sized (0.01 to 0.1%). This rearrangement joins TRBV19 to TRBJ1-5, with 9 bases matching TRBD1. The CDR3 covers 16 residues. CDR1 is LNHDA, CDR2 SQIVND, per germline (reference sequence). V dropped 2 bases and J dropped 2; count of bases not matched to a gene: 4. The CDR3 loop reads CASSISTGGGNQPQHF. The CDR3 coding sequence is TGTGCCAGTAGTATATCCACAGGGGGCGGCAATCAGCCCCAGCATTTT.

This clonotype is judged medium-sized. The gene calls are TRBV18 and TRBJ1-6; TRBD1 matches at 7 bases. Germline values: CDR1 KGHSH, CDR2 LQKENI. The CDR3 covers 15 residues. V shed 0 bases, J shed 9 bases, and the junction held 5 bases outside the gene matches. The CDR3 reads CASSPPTGTVSPLHF. CDR3 DNA sequence: TGTGCCAGCTCACCACCAACGGGGACAGTTTCACCCCTCCACTTT.

This clonotype counts as medium-sized (0.01 to 0.1%). The chain links TRBV18 to TRBJ1-3, with D possibly being TRBD1 (5 bases). CDR3 length: 14 residues. The V gene's germline CDR1 is KGHSH and CDR2 LQKENI. Between the trimmed V and J ends, which lost 5 bases and 7 bases, there was a span of 15 bases. As DNA, the CDR3 is TGTGCCAGCTCAACCGGGGCCGCCACGAACACCATATATTTT. Residues: CASSTGAATNTIYF.

The chain is built from TRBV13 and TRBJ1-2; weak D call: TRBD1 (5 bases). Trimming shortened V by 4 bases and J by 5 bases, and 17 bases separated the two germline ends. The CDR3 is 15 amino acids. CDR1 is PRHDT, CDR2 FYEKMQ, per germline (reference sequence). This CDR3 is CASSSPRGEVYGYTF. The CDR3 DNA reads TGTGCCAGCAGCTCCCCCCGGGGGGAAGTATATGGCTACACCTTC.

This clonotype is labeled medium-sized. This chain joins TRBV6-2 or TRBV6-3 and TRBJ1-1; D gene unclear. CDR3 length: 16 residues. Per germline, CDR1 MNHEY and CDR2 SVGEGT. Trimming left V 6 bases short and J 0 bases short, with 17 bases between. CDR3 coding DNA: TGTGCCAGCAGCACCGGCAGGTTCTTTATGAACACTGAAGCTTTCTTT. This translates into CASSTGRFFMNTEAFF.

Relative to its sample, this clonotype is medium-sized. The rearrangement joins TRBV18 to TRBJ2-2; the D call may be TRBD1 or TRBD2 (6 bases each). V gave up 1 base and J gave up 3 bases, with 12 bases separating them. Germline lookup yields CDR1 KGHSH and CDR2 LQKENI. The length of the CDR3 is 16 residues. CDR3 loop: CASSPLHGGYTGELFF. CDR3 coding DNA: TGTGCCAGCTCACCACTCCACGGGGGCTACACCGGGGAGCTGTTTTTT.

On this clonotype: It may be a read error: a sequence one base away is much more abundant. The chain couples TRBV10-3 to TRBJ1-4; 8 nucleotides line up with TRBD1. Germline CDR1 is ENHRY and CDR2 is SYGVKD. J lost 8 bases, V lost 5 bases, and 13 bases had no gene match. This CDR3 has 16 residues. The CDR3 spells CAISYSRQGTGEKLFF. CDR3 bases: TGTGCCATCAGTTACTCTCGACAGGGGACGGGAGAAAAACTGTTTTTT.

By share, this clonotype counts as medium-sized. V gene TRBV29-1 combines with J gene TRBJ1-5, with D possibly matching TRBD1 (6 bases). The V gene lost 4 bases and the J gene lost 4 bases, with 11 bases spanning the gap. This CDR3 has 13 residues. Looked up from germline, CDR1 is SQVTM and CDR2 is ANQGSEA. CDR3 sequence: CSVGAGVNQPQHF. The CDR3 nucleotides are TGCAGCGTTGGGGCAGGGGTAAATCAGCCCCAGCATTTT.